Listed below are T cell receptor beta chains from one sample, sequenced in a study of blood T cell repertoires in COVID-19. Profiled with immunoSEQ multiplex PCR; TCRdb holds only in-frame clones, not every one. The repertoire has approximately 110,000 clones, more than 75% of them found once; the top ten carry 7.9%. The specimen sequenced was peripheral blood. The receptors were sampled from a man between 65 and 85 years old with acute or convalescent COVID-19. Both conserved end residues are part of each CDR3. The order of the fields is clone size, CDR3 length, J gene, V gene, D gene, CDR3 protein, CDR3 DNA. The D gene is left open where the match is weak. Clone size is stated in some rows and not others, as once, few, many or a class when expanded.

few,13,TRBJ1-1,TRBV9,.,CASSGRGSVEAFF,TGTGCCAGCAGCGGAAGAGGGAGCGTTGAAGCTTTCTTT
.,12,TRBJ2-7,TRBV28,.,CASSFGNYEQYF,TGTGCCAGCAGTTTCGGGAACTACGAGCAGTACTTC
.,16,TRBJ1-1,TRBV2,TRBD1,CASSIVPGQGNTEAFF,TGTGCCAGCAGCATAGTCCCGGGACAGGGGAACACTGAAGCTTTCTTT
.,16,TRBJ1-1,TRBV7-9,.,CASSRGYTLVNTEAFF,TGTGCCAGCAGTCGGGGGTATACACTCGTGAACACTGAAGCTTTCTTT
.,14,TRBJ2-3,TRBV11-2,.,CASTLAQGGDTQYF,TGTGCCAGCACCTTAGCCCAGGGTGGAGATACGCAGTATTTT
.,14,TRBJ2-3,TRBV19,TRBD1,CASSVPGQTDTQYF,TGTGCCAGTAGTGTCCCGGGACAGACAGATACGCAGTATTTT
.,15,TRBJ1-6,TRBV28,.,CASSTPFGLDSPLHF,TGTGCCAGCAGTACCCCGTTTGGGCTGGATTCACCCCTCCACTTT
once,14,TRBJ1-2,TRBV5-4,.,CASSLSQGNYGYTF,TGTGCCAGCAGCTTGTCCCAGGGTAACTATGGCTACACCTTC
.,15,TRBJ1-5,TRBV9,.,CASSSDSRGYQPQHF,TGTGCCAGCAGCTCGGACAGCCGAGGGTATCAGCCCCAGCATTTT
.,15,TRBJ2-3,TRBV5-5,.,CASSSMTGRTDTQYF,TGTGCCAGCAGCTCCATGACAGGCCGCACAGATACGCAGTATTTT
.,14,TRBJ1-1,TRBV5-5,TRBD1,CASSPRTGESEAFF,TGTGCCAGCAGCCCAAGGACAGGGGAGTCTGAAGCTTTCTTT
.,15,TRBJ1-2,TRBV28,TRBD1,CASSSTGAGHYGYTF,TGTGCCAGCAGTTCTACAGGGGCGGGACACTATGGCTACACCTTC
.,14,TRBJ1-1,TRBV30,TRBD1,CAWSRGTGNTEAFF,TGTGCCTGGAGTCGGGGGACAGGGAACACTGAAGCTTTCTTT
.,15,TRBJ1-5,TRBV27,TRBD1,CASSQSGQGVGPQHF,TGTGCCAGCAGTCAGTCGGGACAGGGAGTAGGGCCCCAGCATTTT
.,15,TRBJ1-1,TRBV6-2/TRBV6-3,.,CASSQPTGTGTEAFF,TGTGCCAGCAGCCAACCGACAGGCACGGGGACTGAAGCTTTCTTT
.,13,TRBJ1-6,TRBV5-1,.,CASSLEQNSPLHF,TGCGCCAGCAGCTTGGAACAGAATTCACCCCTCCACTTT
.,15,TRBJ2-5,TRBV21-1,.,CASSKSLRRQETQYF,TGTGCCAGCAGCAAATCTCTCAGGAGGCAAGAGACCCAGTACTTC
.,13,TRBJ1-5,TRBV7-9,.,CASSLSGSQPQHF,TGTGCCAGCAGCTTGTCAGGGTCTCAGCCCCAGCATTTT
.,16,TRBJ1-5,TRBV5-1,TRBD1,CASSPKGQGGNQPQHF,TGCGCCAGCAGCCCGAAAGGACAGGGCGGAAATCAGCCTCAGCATTTT
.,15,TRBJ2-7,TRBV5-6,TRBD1,CASSHRTGLTYEQYF,TGTGCCAGCAGCCACCGGACAGGCCTAACCTACGAGCAGTACTTC
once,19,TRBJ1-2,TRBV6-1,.,CASSEVSPSPVPLNYGYTF,TGTGCCAGCAGTGAAGTTTCCCCAAGCCCGGTTCCTTTAAACTATGGCTACACCTTC
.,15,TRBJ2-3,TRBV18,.,CASSLPTGNTDTQYF,TGTGCCAGCTCACTGCCCACAGGAAACACAGATACGCAGTATTTT
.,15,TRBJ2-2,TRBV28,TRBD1,CASSSGGNFHGELFF,TGTGCCAGCAGTTCAGGGGGCAACTTCCACGGGGAGCTGTTTTTT
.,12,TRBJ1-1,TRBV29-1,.,CSVIWANTEAFF,TGCAGCGTTATCTGGGCGAACACTGAAGCTTTCTTT
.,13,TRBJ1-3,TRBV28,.,CASTRVSGNTIYF,TGTGCCAGCACGCGGGTCTCTGGAAACACCATATATTTT
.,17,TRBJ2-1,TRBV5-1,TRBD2,CASSLATWTSGNNEQFF,TGCGCCAGCAGCTTGGCCACTTGGACTAGCGGGAACAATGAGCAGTTCTTC
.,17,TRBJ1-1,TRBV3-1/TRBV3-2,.,CASSDIKRGSLNTEAFF,TGTGCCAGCAGCGACATCAAAAGGGGTTCGTTAAATACTGAAGCTTTCTTT
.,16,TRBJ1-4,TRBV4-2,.,CASSQESRTENEKLFF,TGTGCCAGCAGCCAAGAATCTAGGACAGAAAATGAAAAACTGTTTTTT
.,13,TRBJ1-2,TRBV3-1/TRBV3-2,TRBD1,CASSSGTVYGYTF,TGTGCCAGCAGTTCAGGGACAGTCTATGGCTACACCTTC
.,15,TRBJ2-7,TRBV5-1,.,CASSLNYRESGEQYF,TGCGCCAGCAGCTTGAACTACAGGGAATCGGGCGAGCAGTACTTC
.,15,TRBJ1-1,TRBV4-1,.,CASSQGQIGDTEAFF,TGCGCCAGCAGCCAAGGACAAATCGGGGACACTGAAGCTTTCTTT
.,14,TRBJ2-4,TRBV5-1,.,CASSLVSGVDIQYF,TGCGCCAGCAGCTTGGTGTCGGGGGTCGACATTCAGTACTTC
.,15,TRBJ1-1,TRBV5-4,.,CASTLEGGGRAEAFF,TGTGCCAGCACCCTAGAGGGCGGTGGGAGGGCTGAAGCTTTCTTT
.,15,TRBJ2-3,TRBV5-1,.,CASRESGKPTDTQYF,TGCGCCAGCAGAGAATCAGGGAAGCCCACAGATACGCAGTATTTT
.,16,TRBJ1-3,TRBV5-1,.,CASRTTASFSGNTIYF,TGCGCCAGCAGAACGACAGCCTCATTTTCTGGAAACACCATATATTTT
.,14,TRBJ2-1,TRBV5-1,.,CASAAGGSYNEQFF,TGCGCCAGCGCGGCCGGGGGCTCCTACAATGAGCAGTTCTTC
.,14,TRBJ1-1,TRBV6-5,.,CASRGRGWGTEAFF,TGTGCCAGCAGGGGCAGGGGATGGGGCACTGAAGCTTTCTTT
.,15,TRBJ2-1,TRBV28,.,CASSPRGSRSDEQFF,TGTGCCAGTTCGCCTCGCGGCTCCCGTTCGGATGAGCAGTTCTTC
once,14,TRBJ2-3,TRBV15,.,CASGRAGAFDTQYF,TGTGCAAGCGGGCGGGCAGGAGCTTTCGATACGCAGTATTTT
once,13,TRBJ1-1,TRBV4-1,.,CASSQKARDQAFF,TGCGCCAGCAGCCAGAAAGCCCGGGATCAAGCTTTCTTT
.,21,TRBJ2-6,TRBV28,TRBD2,CASSLYGTSGGPSSGANVLTF,TGTGCCAGCAGTTTATACGGGACTAGCGGGGGCCCCAGCTCTGGGGCCAACGTCCTGACTTTC
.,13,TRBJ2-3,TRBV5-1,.,CASSLPHTDTQYF,TGCGCCAGCAGCTTGCCCCACACAGATACGCAGTATTTT
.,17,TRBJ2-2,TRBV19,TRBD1,CASIDAGQGDGGRELFF,TGTGCCAGTATCGATGCGGGACAGGGTGACGGTGGCAGGGAGCTGTTTTTT
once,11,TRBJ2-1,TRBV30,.,CAWTNLNEQFF,TGTGCCTGGACTAATCTTAATGAGCAGTTCTTC
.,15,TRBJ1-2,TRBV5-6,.,CASTISGGPNYGYTF,TGTGCCAGCACTATCTCCGGGGGACCTAACTATGGCTACACCTTC
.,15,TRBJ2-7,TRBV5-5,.,CASSRDGQNSYEQYF,TGTGCCAGCAGCCGTGACGGACAGAACTCCTACGAGCAGTACTTC
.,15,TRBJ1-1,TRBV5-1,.,CASSFRQTLNTEAFF,TGCGCCAGCAGCTTCCGACAGACGCTGAACACTGAAGCTTTCTTT
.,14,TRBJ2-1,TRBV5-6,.,CASSWGRGFSEQFF,TGTGCCAGCAGCTGGGGCAGGGGTTTTAGTGAGCAGTTCTTC
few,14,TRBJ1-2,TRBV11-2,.,CASTGGRREGGYTF,TGTGCCAGCACCGGGGGACGCCGCGAGGGCGGCTACACCTTC
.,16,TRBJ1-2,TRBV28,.,CASSLRDSRLGYGYTF,TGTGCCAGCAGTTTACGGGACTCCCGTCTTGGATATGGCTACACCTTC
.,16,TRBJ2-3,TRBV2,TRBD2,CASMRTSGASTDTQYF,TGTGCCAGCATGAGGACTAGCGGGGCCAGCACAGATACGCAGTATTTT
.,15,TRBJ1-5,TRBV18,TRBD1,CASSLSQGKFQPQHF,TGTGCCAGCTCATTATCACAGGGGAAGTTCCAGCCCCAGCATTTT